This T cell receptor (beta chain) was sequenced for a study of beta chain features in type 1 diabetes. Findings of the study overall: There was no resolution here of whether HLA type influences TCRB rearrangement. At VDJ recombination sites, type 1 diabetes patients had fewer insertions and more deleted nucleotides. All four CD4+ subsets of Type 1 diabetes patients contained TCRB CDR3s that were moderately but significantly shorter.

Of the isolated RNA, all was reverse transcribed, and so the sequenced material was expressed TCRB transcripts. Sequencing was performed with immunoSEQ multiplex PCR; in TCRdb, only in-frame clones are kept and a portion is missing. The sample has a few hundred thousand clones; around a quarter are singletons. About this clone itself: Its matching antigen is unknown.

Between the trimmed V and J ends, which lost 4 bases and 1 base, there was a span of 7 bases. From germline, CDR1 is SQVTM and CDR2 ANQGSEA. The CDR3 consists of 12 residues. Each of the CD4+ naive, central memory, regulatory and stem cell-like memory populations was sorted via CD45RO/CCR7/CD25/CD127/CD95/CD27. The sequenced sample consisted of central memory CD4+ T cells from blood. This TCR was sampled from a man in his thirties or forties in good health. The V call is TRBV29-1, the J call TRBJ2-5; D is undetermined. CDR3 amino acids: CSVVGSQETQYF. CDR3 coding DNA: TGCAGCGTTGTGGGGTCCCAAGAGACCCAGTACTTC.